This T cell receptor beta chain is drawn from a study of breast tumors, draining lymph nodes, adjacent tissues. One entry per CDR3 protein, called by TCRdb with MiXCR from the multiplex PCR reads. Altogether some 130,000 distinct CDR3 sequences are present, 20% being singletons, with the ten largest covering roughly 3.5%. The CDR3 is 15 amino acids. Germline lookup yields CDR1 MDHEN and CDR2 SYDVKM. The V and J ends lost 7 bases and 2 bases respectively, with 12 bases between them. Breast cancer patients provided tissue from their axillary draining lymph nodes. Source material: axillary lymph node tissue. This chain connects TRBV28 to TRBJ2-6; tentative D call: TRBD2 (5 bases). The sequence was collected from a female donor with breast cancer. Some clones in this sample may be carry-over from other donors' samples. In nucleotides, the CDR3 is TGTGCCAGCAAAACAGAGGGCGCTGGGGCCAACGTCCTGACTTTC. Its translation: CASKTEGAGANVLTF.